This T cell receptor beta chain comes out of a study of regulatory T cells in long-lasting Graves disease. Findings and caveats of the study: Because few samples were included, accuracy may have been lower. It was in persistent disease that TRBV28, TRBJ1-2 and TRBJ2-5 were favored.

Germline CDR1 reads MNHEY; CDR2 reads SVGEGT. With 0 bases clipped from V and 0 bases from J, the junction kept 8 bases outside the gene matches. The CDR3 is 18 amino acids. The sample's time point: persistent/refractory GD, antithyroid drugs over 5 years with positive TRAb. PBMCs were the source of the RNA used for TCR sequencing. Arm-PCR with iRepertoire HTBI primers amplified the CDR3 regions for these TCR beta libraries. TCRdb reprocessed the multiplex PCR reads with MiXCR, giving one entry per CDR3 protein. The table shows about 290,000 distinct CDR3 sequences, with 20% to 25% occurring only once. Notes on this clonotype: Its target is not known.

The rearrangement uses TRBV6-2 or TRBV6-3 and TRBJ2-5; 9 positions match TRBD2. This specimen consisted of peripheral blood mononuclear cells (PBMCs), obtained when the disease was refractory, from a patient treated with antithyroid drugs. This TCR came from a female donor with Graves disease. CDR3 in DNA: TGTGCCAGCAGTTACTCAGGGCGGGAGGGCCGTTACCAAGAGACCCAGTACTTC. Protein sequence: CASSYSGREGRYQETQYF.